The 20 T cell receptor beta chains listed next were all sequenced from one sample in a study of CD8+ T cells in alopecia areata. Treatment specified: oral pan-JAK inhibitor, 5-10 mg twice daily. Extracted RNA was reverse transcribed, and the resulting cDNA served as sequencing template. Repertoires were generated with immunoSEQ multiplex PCR, while TCRdb's copy carries only in-frame clones and drops some. The table records around 270,000 clones, 58% of them present only once. Here the sequenced sample was CD4+ T cells sorted from blood, taken at week 24, from a patient treated with tofacitinib. All receptors come from a human donor with alopecia areata.

V is TRBV29-1 and J is TRBJ2-5; D is uncertain. The V gene's germline CDR1 is SQVTM and CDR2 ANQGSEA. This CDR3 contains 11 residues. V lost 7 bases to trimming and J lost 4 bases, with 10 bases between them. CDR3 residues: CSARHRETQYF. The CDR3 nucleotides are TGCAGCGCTAGACACCGAGAGACCCAGTACTTC.

V and J are TRBV4-1 and TRBJ2-7; maybe TRBD1 (6 bases). With 2 bases removed from V and 0 bases from J, the gap between germline ends came to 17 bases. Germline CDR1 and CDR2: MGHRA and YSYEKL. The CDR3 has 17 residues. In nucleotides, the CDR3 is TGCGCCAGCAGCCAATTCTTAACAATAGGGGGCTCCTACGAGCAGTACTTC. Translation: CASSQFLTIGGSYEQYF.

This chain uses TRBV5-4 with TRBJ2-6, with 8 bases matching TRBD1. The CDR3 has 17 residues. The germline gives CDR1 SGHNT, CDR2 YYREEE (reference sequence). The ends lost 5 bases at V and 0 bases at J; junction bases unmatched: 7. The chain's CDR3 is CASSPGTGGSGANVLTF. In DNA, the CDR3 is TGTGCCAGCAGTCCCGGGACAGGTGGCTCTGGGGCCAACGTCCTGACTTTC.

There are a few counts of this clone. Other DNA sequences in this sample translate to the same CDR3. V is TRBV28 and J is TRBJ2-3; 10 bases are a match to TRBD1. CDR1 and CDR2 from the germline V gene are MDHEN and SYDVKM. J gave up 2 bases and V 2 bases, and 1 base lay outside the gene matches. There are 15 residues in the CDR3. This CDR3 is CASSLGTGVTDTQYF. In DNA, the CDR3 is TGTGCCAGCAGTTTAGGGACAGGGGTCACAGATACGCAGTATTTT.

The V and J genes are TRBV6-6 and TRBJ2-3, with D possibly matching TRBD2 (5 bases). With 10 bases removed from V and 1 base from J, the gap between germline ends came to 15 bases. The germline gives CDR1 MNHNY, CDR2 SVGAGI (reference sequence). The CDR3 length is 14 residues. The CDR3 DNA sequence: TGTGCCATCTCTCTAGTCGGGGGCACAGATACGCAGTATTTT. Translated, it gives CAISLVGGTDTQYF.

The chain has TRBV28 and TRBJ2-5; 7 bases fit TRBD1. V lost 5 bases, J lost 5 bases, and 11 bases stayed unmatched. The CDR3 has 15 residues. Per the germline V gene, CDR1 is MDHEN and CDR2 is SYDVKM. The CDR3 is CASSSRGQVTETQYF. The DNA for the CDR3 is TGTGCCAGCAGTAGCCGTGGACAGGTTACGGAGACCCAGTACTTC.

The CDR3 region has the DNA TGTGCCAGCAGCAGGGGACACCGCGACGAGCAGTACTTC. This sequence encodes CASSRGHRDEQYF. V and J are TRBV7-2 and TRBJ2-7, with D maybe TRBD1 (6 bases). The length of the CDR3 is 13 residues. The V end was cut by 5 bases, the J end by 5 bases, with 13 bases between. The germline gives CDR1 SGHTA, CDR2 FQGNSA.

The chain carries TRBV27 and TRBJ1-2; D might be TRBD1 (6 bases). The V and J ends lost 5 bases and 8 bases respectively, with 18 bases between them. The CDR3 contains 14 residues. Germline loops: CDR1 MNHEY, CDR2 SMNVEV (reference sequence). In DNA, the CDR3 is TGTGCCAGCAGTCCCAGGACAAAGGGGGGAGGCTACACCTTC. Translating it yields CASSPRTKGGGYTF.

This clone came up a few times. The sample holds other DNA sequences that translate to the same CDR3. The chain couples TRBV30 to TRBJ1-1, with D possibly being TRBD1 (6 bases). The length of the CDR3 is 13 residues. Germline CDR1 and CDR2: GTSNPN and SVGIG (reference sequence). Trimming took off 2 bases at V and 1 base at J, with 8 bases between the two ends. CDR3 coding DNA: TGTGCCTGGAGTAGGGGGACGAACACTGAAGCTTTCTTT. Protein: CAWSRGTNTEAFF.

There are a few counts of this clone. V usage is TRBV29-1 and J usage is TRBJ1-2; a weak D match, TRBD1 (6 bases). V lost 0 bases and J 6 bases, leaving 11 bases between the germline ends. Germline values: CDR1 SQVTM, CDR2 ANQGSEA. The CDR3 has 13 residues. The CDR3 region is CSVEDDRLDGYTF. In DNA form, the CDR3 reads TGCAGCGTTGAAGATGACAGGCTCGATGGCTACACCTTC.

This clone was seen a few times. The J gene is TRBJ1-2, the V gene TRBV9, with D tentatively TRBD1 (5 bases). The ends were cut back, 4 bases at V and 2 bases at J, with 12 bases in the middle. CDR1 and CDR2 (germline): SGDLS, YYNGEE. The CDR3 covers 14 residues. Here the CDR3 reads CASSSFDSNYGYTF. The CDR3 DNA reads as TGTGCCAGCAGCTCCTTCGACAGCAACTATGGCTACACCTTC.

The rearrangement joins TRBV5-1 to TRBJ1-6; D is uncertain. The germline CDR1 and CDR2 sequences are SGHRS and YFSETQ. V was cut by 0 bases and J by 7 bases, with 17 bases left in between. The CDR3 has 17 amino acids. CDR3 in DNA: TGCGCCAGCAGCTTGGCTTCGGGATCACACGTAAATTCACCCCTCCACTTT. Translation gives CASSLASGSHVNSPLHF.

This clone appeared a few times. The chain couples TRBV14 to TRBJ1-3; 8 bases map to TRBD1. The germline CDR1 and CDR2 sequences are SGHDN and FVKESK. There are 13 residues in the CDR3. V shed 4 bases, J shed 4 bases, and the junction held 0 bases outside the gene matches. The CDR3 protein is CASSRTGGNTIYF. The CDR3 DNA sequence: TGTGCCAGCAGCCGGACAGGGGGAAACACCATATATTTT.

The sample holds a few counts of this clone. The CDR3 region is CSARDSQETQYF. Here the CDR3 DNA reads TGCAGCGCAAGGGACAGCCAAGAGACCCAGTACTTC. The rearrangement links TRBV29-1 to TRBJ2-5, with TRBD1 identical over 7 bases. Per germline, CDR1 SQVTM and CDR2 ANQGSEA. The junction had 3 bases not matched to a gene; V was cut back by 7 bases and J by 1 base. This CDR3 is 12 amino acids long.

This clone was counted a few times. The gene calls are TRBV5-4 and TRBJ2-5; possibly TRBD2 for D (6 bases). In germline, CDR1 is SGHNT, CDR2 YYREEE (reference sequence). V was clipped by 0 bases and J by 7 bases, with 13 bases between them. The CDR3 is 14 amino acids. The CDR3 coding sequence is TGTGCCAGCAGCTTGGCCGGGGGTGGGGGGACCCAGTACTTC. It codes for CASSLAGGGGTQYF.

This chain joins TRBV23-1 and TRBJ2-7; tentative D call: TRBD2 (6 bases). TRBV23-1 is flagged as an ORF with uncertain function. V lost 4 bases and J lost 3, with 34 bases in between. The CDR3 runs 21 residues. The CDR3 DNA follows: TGCGCCAGCAGTCGCCACGGAGGGGCCAGGATTTCGTTTGGGGGATACTACGAGCAGTACTTC. This codes for CASSRHGGARISFGGYYEQYF.

The V and J genes are TRBV7-2 and TRBJ2-1; TRBD2 matches at 12 bases. V gave up 4 bases and J gave up 10 bases; unmatched junction bases: 5. In germline, CDR1 is SGHTA, CDR2 FQGNSA. CDR3 length equals 14 residues. Here the CDR3 reads CASSSGLAGIEQFF. The CDR3 DNA is TGTGCCAGCAGCTCAGGACTAGCGGGGATCGAGCAGTTCTTC.

The V and J genes are TRBV13 and TRBJ1-2; weak D call: TRBD1 (5 bases). Trimming shortened V by 4 bases and J by 5 bases, and 20 bases separated the two germline ends. The germline gives CDR1 PRHDT, CDR2 FYEKMQ (reference sequence). CDR3 size: 16 residues. The CDR3 region has the DNA TGTGCCAGCAGCTCAAAGGGGAAAGACAGCTCATATGGCTACACCTTC. The encoded protein is CASSSKGKDSSYGYTF.

This clone was observed a handful of times. V usage is TRBV4-1 and J usage is TRBJ2-3, with D maybe TRBD1 (6 bases). CDR1 and CDR2 (germline): MGHRA, YSYEKL. CDR3 length equals 14 residues. The germline V and J ends were trimmed by 0 bases and 3 bases, with 7 bases remaining between them. CDR3 DNA: TGCGCCAGCAGCCAAGAGGGACATACAGATACGCAGTATTTT. It is translated as CASSQEGHTDTQYF.

This chain joins TRBV5-6 and TRBJ2-5, with a tentative D call TRBD2 (6 bases). The germline CDR1 and CDR2 sequences are SGHDT and YYEEEE. The V and J ends lost 2 bases and 9 bases respectively, with 20 bases between them. The CDR3 runs 15 residues. Here the CDR3 DNA reads TGTGCCAGCAGCTTCGGGGGACCCGTTGTCGGGGCCCAGTACTTC. Translating gives CASSFGGPVVGAQYF.